A single sample gave rise to the 27 T cell receptor beta chains below, sequenced in a study of neurological immune-mediated disorders (dated by TCRdb to about 2019). The time point label, as the study defines it: longitudinal time-point 1 (baseline). The library was generated by 5' RACE. Sequencing was performed on an Illumina HiSeq 2500. Using fastp trimming at Q25 and MiXCR clonotype assembly, TCRdb reanalyzed the public sequencing data and kept in-frame beta chains. Rows merge per CDR3 protein into single entries with the most common DNA and genes. Within this sample are tens of thousands of distinct CDR3 sequences, with around 11% of them counted one time only. In total, the top ten clones hold less than 8% of the sample. Sequenced material: PBMCs. These receptors all come from a male donor with HTLV-1-associated myelopathy (HAM/TSP).

This clonotype was recorded many times. V usage is TRBV7-2 and J usage is TRBJ2-2, with TRBD2 matching over 15 bases. The CDR3 sequence is 17 residues long. V was clipped by 5 bases and J by 2 bases; unmatched bases: 3. Germline V lookup: CDR1 SGHTA, CDR2 FQGNSA. The CDR3, as DNA: TGTGCCAGCAGCCGGACTAGCGGGGGGGCTAACACCGGGGAGCTGTTTTTT. Its protein product is CASSRTSGGANTGELFF.

This clonotype was seen ten or more times. The V call is TRBV20-1, the J call TRBJ2-7; 12 nucleotides match TRBD2. The CDR3 extends over 19 amino acids. The ends lost 0 bases at V and 3 bases at J; junction bases unmatched: 15. Germline lookup yields CDR1 DFQATT and CDR2 SNEGSKA (reference sequence). CDR3 nucleotides: TGCAGTGCTAGAGATGGTCTAGCGGGGGGGGCCGAGGACTTCTACGAGCAGTACTTC. It codes for CSARDGLAGGAEDFYEQYF.

This clonotype was seen ten or more times. The rearrangement uses TRBV6-6 and TRBJ1-1, with D maybe TRBD1 (6 bases). Looked up from germline, CDR1 is MNHNY and CDR2 is SVGAGI (reference sequence). CDR3 size: 13 residues. Trimming stripped 2 bases from V and 10 bases from J, with 14 bases between. The CDR3 loop reads CASSYDGGRGAFF. In nucleotides, the CDR3 is TGTGCCAGCAGTTACGATGGGGGGCGCGGAGCTTTCTTT.

At least ten counts were recorded for this clonotype. The chain joins TRBV4-3 to TRBJ2-5; TRBD2 aligns across 13 bases. CDR1 is LGHNA and CDR2 is YSLEER in the germline V gene. V shed 2 bases and J 2 bases; nucleotides not matched to a gene: 5. This CDR3 is built from 17 residues. The CDR3 is CASSQRLAGGWQETQYF. The CDR3 bases are TGCGCCAGCAGCCAACGACTAGCGGGGGGCTGGCAAGAGACCCAGTACTTC.

This clonotype came up a few times. This chain connects TRBV20-1 to TRBJ1-2, with D hard to call. Looked up from germline, CDR1 is DFQATT and CDR2 is SNEGSKA (reference sequence). The CDR3 spans 13 residues. V gave up 3 bases and J gave up 4 bases, with 12 bases separating them. CDR3 sequence (DNA): TGCAGTGCTAGGGTGGATCCGGGCTATGGCTACACCTTC. Its protein is CSARVDPGYGYTF.

The chain combines TRBV5-1 with TRBJ1-1, with D uncertain. This CDR3 is built from 14 residues. CDR1 is SGHRS, CDR2 YFSETQ, per germline. V was trimmed by 2 bases and J by 0 bases, leaving 8 bases between them. Here the CDR3 reads CASSFSDMNTEAFF. CDR3 bases: TGCGCCAGCAGCTTTAGCGACATGAACACTGAAGCTTTCTTT. Supplemented by reference TRBV5-1 and TRBJ1-1, the full variable domain reads KAGVTQTPRYLIKTRGQQVTLSCSPISGHRSVSWYQQTPGQGLQFLFEYFSETQRNKGNFPGRFSGRQFSNSRSEMNVSTLELGDSALYLCASSFSDMNTEAFFGQGTRLTVV.

This clonotype showed up many times. The rearrangement links TRBV7-9 to TRBJ2-4; perhaps D is TRBD1 or TRBD2 (5 bases each). The CDR3 is made up of 14 amino acids. The germline gives CDR1 SEHNR, CDR2 FQNEAQ (reference sequence). Trimming removed 1 base from V and 5 bases from J, with 9 bases in between. The CDR3 loop reads CASSLEGDQNIQYF. The DNA of the CDR3 is TGTGCCAGCAGCTTAGAAGGGGACCAAAACATTCAGTACTTC.

Many counts were recorded for this clonotype. V usage is TRBV3-1 and J usage is TRBJ2-3, with unresolved D. The germline V and J ends were trimmed by 6 bases and 4 bases, with 8 bases remaining between them. CDR1 is LGHDT and CDR2 is YNNKEL in the germline V gene (reference sequence). The CDR3 is 12 amino acids. CDR3 residues: CASSRNADTQYF. CDR3 DNA: TGTGCCAGCAGTCGTAACGCAGATACGCAGTATTTT.

This clonotype showed up many times. The chain has TRBV3-1 and TRBJ1-1; possibly TRBD1 for D (6 bases). CDR1 and CDR2 (germline): LGHDT, YNNKEL (reference sequence). The V end lost 9 bases, the J end lost 0 bases, and 14 bases lay between the germline ends. The CDR3 loop spans 14 amino acids. DNA for the CDR3: TGTGCCAGTCACGGTGGACAGCTGAACACTGAAGCTTTCTTT. Amino acids: CASHGGQLNTEAFF. The full variable domain, completed using reference TRBV3-1 and TRBJ1-1, is DTAVSQTPKYLVTQMGNDKSIKCEQNLGHDTMYWYKQDSKKFLKIMFSYNNKELIINETVPNRFSPKSPDKAHLNLHINSLELGDSAVYFCASHGGQLNTEAFFGQGTRLTVV.

This clonotype was picked up many times. The V and J genes are TRBV19 and TRBJ1-1, with 7 nucleotides matching TRBD1. V gave up 3 bases and J gave up 0 bases; unmatched junction bases: 4. The germline gives CDR1 LNHDA, CDR2 SQIVND (reference sequence). CDR3 size: 15 residues. The CDR3 reads CASSIGTGVNTEAFF. In nucleotides, the CDR3 is TGTGCCAGTAGTATCGGAACAGGGGTGAACACTGAAGCTTTCTTT.

The sample holds many counts of this clonotype. The chain's CDR3 is CASSTTGRGYF. For the CDR3, the DNA is TGTGCCAGCAGTACGACAGGGCGAGGATACTTC. The chain has TRBV6-6 and TRBJ2-5; 7 nucleotides match TRBD1. Germline loops: CDR1 MNHNY, CDR2 SVGAGI (reference sequence). V was pared by 5 bases and J by 14 bases, with 8 bases of the junction left unmatched. The length of the CDR3 is 11 residues.

The rearrangement uses TRBV2 and TRBJ1-5; 8 bases map to TRBD1. V trimming: 6 bases; J trimming: 4 bases; junction bases outside the gene matches: 5. The CDR3 covers 14 residues. CDR1 SNHLY and CDR2 FYNNEI come from the germline V gene. The CDR3 region is CASRDRAPNQPQHF. The CDR3 coding sequence is TGTGCCAGCAGGGACAGGGCCCCGAATCAGCCCCAGCATTTT.

This clonotype has a count of ten or more. The chain employs TRBV6-2 or TRBV6-3 and TRBJ2-7; 7 bases match TRBD1. The CDR3 consists of 16 residues. V lost 3 bases to trimming and J lost 1 base; unmatched junction nucleotides: 9. Germline V gives CDR1 MNHEY, CDR2 SVGEGT. The CDR3, as DNA: TGTGCCAGCAGTTATGACCCGGGACAGCCTTCCTACGAGCAGTACTTC. Translated, it gives CASSYDPGQPSYEQYF.

The V gene is TRBV11-3, the J gene TRBJ2-5; possibly TRBD2 for D (6 bases). Per germline, CDR1 SGHNT and CDR2 YENEEA. CDR3 length equals 13 residues. V gave up 11 bases and J gave up 1 base, with 14 bases separating them. The CDR3 sequence is CASAGSTQETQYF. The CDR3 coding sequence is TGTGCCTCGGCGGGGTCGACCCAAGAGACCCAGTACTTC. The entire variable domain, with the rest obtained from reference TRBV11-3 and TRBJ2-5, is as follows: EAGVVQSPRYKIIEKKQPVAFWCNPISGHNTLYWYLQNLGQGPELLIRYENEEAVDDSQLPKDRFSAERLKGVDSTLKIQPAELGDSAVYLCASAGSTQETQYFGPGTRLLVL.

As for this clonotype: An end of the junction does not agree with germline; a read error may underlie this. The chain has TRBV20-1 and TRBJ1-5; no clear D gene. Germline-derived CDR1 and CDR2 are DFQATT and SNEGSKA (reference sequence). There are 13 residues in the CDR3. The CDR3 is CSARSNINRPQHF. DNA for the CDR3: TGCAGTGCTAGATCCAACATAAATCGGCCCCAGCATTTT.

The sample holds many counts of this clonotype. The gene calls are TRBV10-3 and TRBJ2-5; 7 nucleotides match TRBD2. Germline CDR1 reads ENHRY; CDR2 reads SYGVKD. The junction had 2 bases not matched to a gene; V was cut back by 2 bases and J by 2 bases. CDR3 length equals 14 residues. Here the CDR3 DNA reads TGTGCCATCAGTGAGGGGGGGGAACAAGAGACCCAGTACTTC. This gives the protein CAISEGGEQETQYF.

This clonotype came up many times. CDR3: CASSLGSGSYGPQHF. CDR3 coding DNA: TGTGCCAGCAGCTTAGGCTCCGGCAGCTACGGGCCCCAGCATTTT. The chain combines TRBV7-9 with TRBJ1-5; D unclear. The ends were cut back, 1 base at V and 9 bases at J, with 16 bases in the middle. The germline V gene encodes CDR1 SEHNR and CDR2 FQNEAQ (reference sequence). This CDR3 spans 15 amino acids.

This clonotype was recorded many times. V and J are TRBV28 and TRBJ2-3, with 10 bases lining up with TRBD2. CDR3 length equals 15 residues. V gave up 3 bases and J gave up 3 bases; unmatched junction bases: 3. Germline assignment: CDR1 MDHEN and CDR2 SYDVKM. CDR3 sequence (DNA): TGTGCCAGCAGTTTTTGGGGACTAGCGACAGATACGCAGTATTTT. Translation: CASSFWGLATDTQYF.

This clonotype was detected many times. The V call is TRBV7-9, the J call TRBJ2-5; tentatively, D is TRBD1 or TRBD2 (6 bases each). Trimming cost V 0 bases and J 2 bases, with 10 bases left between them. Germline lookup yields CDR1 SEHNR and CDR2 FQNEAQ (reference sequence). The CDR3 consists of 15 residues. CDR3: CASSLAGGRQETQYF. CDR3 coding DNA: TGTGCCAGCAGCTTAGCTGGGGGGCGACAAGAGACCCAGTACTTC.

In its sample, this clonotype was seen many times. The chain links TRBV6-5 to TRBJ1-1; D remains ambiguous. CDR3 length equals 13 residues. Deletions cut 6 bases from V and 5 bases from J, with 13 bases between. The V gene's germline CDR1 is MNHEY and CDR2 SVGAGI. CDR3 DNA: TGTGCCAGCAGATCTCCTTCTGGGACTGAAGCTTTCTTT. Its protein is CASRSPSGTEAFF.

This clonotype was recorded many times. V gene TRBV12-3 or TRBV12-4 combines with J gene TRBJ2-1; D might be TRBD1 (5 bases). With 5 bases removed from V and 10 bases from J, the gap between germline ends came to 12 bases. This CDR3 contains 12 residues. CDR3 sequence reads: CASSPQGWEQFF. In nucleotides, the CDR3 is TGTGCCAGCAGTCCCCAGGGTTGGGAGCAGTTCTTC.

There are many counts of this clonotype. The genes are TRBV12-3 or TRBV12-4 and TRBJ2-5, with D perhaps matching TRBD1 (6 bases). This CDR3 spans 13 amino acids. V lost 3 bases and J 3 bases, leaving 8 bases between the germline ends. CDR3 residues: CASSLNREETQYF. CDR3 nucleotide sequence: TGTGCCAGCAGTTTGAACAGGGAAGAGACCCAGTACTTC.

This clonotype has ten or more counts. The chain joins TRBV20-1 to TRBJ1-1, with D perhaps TRBD1 (6 bases). The V end lost 7 bases, the J end lost 7 bases, and 10 bases lay between the germline ends. CDR1 is DFQATT and CDR2 is SNEGSKA in the germline V gene (reference sequence). The CDR3 extends over 10 amino acids. The CDR3 reads CSGVRGEAFF. DNA for the CDR3: TGCAGTGGGGTCAGGGGTGAAGCTTTCTTT.

Ten or more counts support this clonotype. This chain links TRBV6-5 with TRBJ2-7; a possible D gene is TRBD1 (6 bases). Trimming stripped 5 bases from V and 2 bases from J, with 10 bases between. CDR1 is MNHEY, CDR2 SVGAGI, per germline. CDR3 length equals 13 residues. The CDR3 reads CASSRQVTYEQYF. For the CDR3, the DNA is TGTGCCAGCAGTAGACAGGTTACCTACGAGCAGTACTTC.

This clonotype has at least ten counts. The chain recombines TRBV5-1 with TRBJ1-1; D is unclear. From germline, CDR1 is SGHRS and CDR2 YFSETQ. With 0 bases removed from V and 8 bases from J, the gap between germline ends came to 8 bases. This CDR3 is 12 amino acids long. CDR3 DNA: TGCGCCAGCAGCTTGGACTCCTGGGAAGCTTTCTTT. As protein: CASSLDSWEAFF.

The chain recombines TRBV27 with TRBJ1-5; 7 bases line up with TRBD1. The closer fit of TRBJ2-3 to the DNA end suggests the J call may be wrong. Germline lookup yields CDR1 MNHEY and CDR2 SMNVEV (reference sequence). The CDR3 is made up of 14 amino acids. The CDR3, as DNA: TGTGCCAGCAGTTTTCGACAGGGCAATCAGCCCCAGTATTTT. Protein: CASSFRQGNQPQYF.

The table lists this clonotype with a count of one. This may be a read error, as it is one base from a much larger clone. The chain is built from TRBV29-1 and TRBJ2-1; 9 bases fit TRBD1. The CDR3 contains 14 residues. From germline, CDR1 is SQVTM and CDR2 ANQGSEA. The CDR3 region is CSVAGTGTSNGQFF. CDR3 sequence (DNA): TGCAGCGTCGCCGGGACAGGGACAAGCAATGGGCAGTTCTTC.